This TCR beta chain is drawn from a study of cytomegalovirus exposure and HLA in healthy donors (dated by TCRdb to about 2017). Regarding the complete study: According to a later analysis, one platform produced both the 110 or so validation repertoires and the 666 repertoires of the first cohort. The study aimed to test whether signatures of past pathogen exposure could be identified by cataloging public T cell receptors. Along with the 666-subject first cohort, a separate validation cohort of over 90 different subjects was used. High-throughput TCR immunosequencing, statistical association of individual TCRs with disease status, and machine learning were combined to predict cytomegalovirus infection status. What the work shows at the level of the full study, not this receptor alone: The authors suggested that the approach could potentially be generalized to other disease states and immunological phenotypes. The classifier was reported to diagnose cytomegalovirus status with high specificity and sensitivity in both the original cohort and the validation cohort. A few of the identified cytomegalovirus-associated TCR beta chains were confirmed in vitro to be specific for cytomegalovirus antigens. Across donors, most TCR sequences were observed very rarely, whereas some public TCRs were present in many individuals. The validation cohort had no HLA typing available for a later analysis, so co-occurrence within that cohort was assessed over all 130 or so repertoires. In the study, approximately 160 TCR beta chains were listed as associated with cytomegalovirus. In a later analysis, TCRs clustered in the first cohort were found to also tend to co-occur in the 130 or so validation repertoires, with 94% of cluster scores above 0.

Donors formed part of the validation cohort, which comprised about 130 subjects and was distinct from the first cohort of fewer than 750 subjects. The germline V gene yields LGHNA for CDR1 and YSLEER for CDR2. Trimming leaves V shorter by 3 bases and J shorter by 2 bases, with the junction holding 4 bases beyond the gene matches. The CDR3 holds 15 amino acids from the cysteine to the phenylalanine. This entry keeps only the CDR3 DNA: 45 bases, framed from base 1. A remark on this clone: The antigen it recognizes is unknown. No much larger clonotype is one base removed from it; base qualities were not supplied.

The library relied on the immunoSEQ multiplex PCR assay. As for the original processing: To diagnose cytomegalovirus status from the catalog of TCR beta chain sequences, a statistical classification framework was built. The table was pulled from immuneACCESS by TCRdb, which kept in-frame rearrangements only. Such tables lose some clones; where checked, under half of the loss comes from unresolved V genes, and the rest has no known cause. The V and J calls and clone size are taken from that table; D and trimming were inferred from the DNA. This sample gives 100,000 to 150,000 clones in total; approximately 90% of them show up just once. 1.9% of the sample rests with the top ten.

The rearrangement joined TRBV4-3 to TRBJ2-7; TRBD2 aligns with 10 central bases. The sequenced material came from PBMCs. The receptor was derived from a woman in her late teens or twenties in good health and CMV-seronegative. The CDR3 region: CASSQLAGVTYEQYF. The nucleotides are TGCGCCAGCAGCCAGCTAGCGGGAGTTACCTACGAGCAGTACTTC.